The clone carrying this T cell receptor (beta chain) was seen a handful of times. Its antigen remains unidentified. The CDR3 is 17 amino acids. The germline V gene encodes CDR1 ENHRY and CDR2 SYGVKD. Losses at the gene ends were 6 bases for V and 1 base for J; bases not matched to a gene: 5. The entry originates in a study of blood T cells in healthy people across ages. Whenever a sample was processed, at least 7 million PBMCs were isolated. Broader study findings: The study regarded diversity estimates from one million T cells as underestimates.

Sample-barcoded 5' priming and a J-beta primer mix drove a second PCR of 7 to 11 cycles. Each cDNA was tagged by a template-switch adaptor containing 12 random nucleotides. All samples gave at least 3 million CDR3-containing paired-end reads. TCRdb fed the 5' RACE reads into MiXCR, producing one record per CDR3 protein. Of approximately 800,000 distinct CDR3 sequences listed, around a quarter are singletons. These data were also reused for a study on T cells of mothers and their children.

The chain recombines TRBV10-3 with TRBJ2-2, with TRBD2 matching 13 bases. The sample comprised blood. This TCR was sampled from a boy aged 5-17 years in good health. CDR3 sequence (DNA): TGTGCCATCAGCAGGACTAGCGGGGGTCAGAACACCGGGGAGCTGTTTTTT. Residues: CAISRTSGGQNTGELFF.